These 8 T cell receptor beta chains came from one sample sequenced in a study of cytomegalovirus exposure and HLA in healthy donors. It was with 60 Vbeta and 13 Jbeta primers that the PCR ran. Sequenced by immunoSEQ multiplex PCR; TCRdb stores in-frame clones only, minus some. With 90,000 to 130,000 clones in the sample, the ten largest clones hold roughly 3.6%. Sequencing input: PBMCs. These TCRs come from a man younger than 40 in good health and CMV-seronegative.

This rearrangement joins TRBV19 to TRBJ1-4, with 8 bases aligning to TRBD1. Trimming cost V 8 bases and J 8 bases; bases outside gene matches: 7. Looked up from germline, CDR1 is LNHDA and CDR2 is SQIVND (reference sequence). This CDR3 comprises 13 residues. This CDR3 reads CASRTGQEEKLFF. The CDR3 coding sequence is TGTGCCAGTCGGACGGGACAGGAGGAAAAACTGTTTTTT.

CDR3 nucleotide sequence: TGCGCCAGCAGCTTGCAGGGCACCCAAGAGACCCAGTACTTC. It translates to CASSLQGTQETQYF. The rearrangement links TRBV5-1 to TRBJ2-5; D may be TRBD1 (5 bases). Germline V CDR1 and CDR2: SGHRS, YFSETQ. Trimming took off 1 base at V and 1 base at J, with 8 bases between the two ends. This CDR3 contains 14 residues.

V usage is TRBV7-2 and J usage is TRBJ2-7; D gene unclear. V lost 2 bases and J lost 6, with 11 bases in between. The CDR3 covers 13 residues. Germline CDR1 is SGHTA and CDR2 is FQGNSA. CDR3 nucleotides: TGTGCCAGCAGCTTAAGACAATTGGGCGAGCAGTACTTC. It specifies CASSLRQLGEQYF.

The chain recombines TRBV6-1 with TRBJ2-1; a possible D gene is TRBD2 (7 bases). This CDR3 region has 16 residues. Germline lookup yields CDR1 MNHNS and CDR2 SASEGT. V dropped 0 bases and J dropped 3 bases, with 12 bases sitting between them. The CDR3 here is CASSEAAGANYNEQFF. The CDR3 DNA sequence: TGTGCCAGCAGTGAAGCGGCGGGGGCTAACTACAATGAGCAGTTCTTC.

The chain joins TRBV7-9 to TRBJ2-5; a weak D match, TRBD2 (7 bases). The CDR3 totals 14 residues. Trimming took 1 base from V and 11 from J, leaving 17 bases between them. Germline V gene data show CDR1 as SEHNR and CDR2 as FQNEAQ (reference sequence). The CDR3: CASSLGGGRGEQYF. DNA of the CDR3: TGTGCCAGCAGCTTAGGCGGGGGCCGAGGGGAGCAGTACTTC. The full variable domain, with the rest looked up from reference TRBV7-9 and TRBJ2-5, is DTGVSQNPRHKITKRGQNVTFRCDPISEHNRLYWYRQTLGQGPEFLTYFQNEAQLEKSRLLSDRFSAERPKGSFSTLEIQRTEQGDSAMYLCASSLGGGRGEQYFGPGTRLLVL.

The V gene is TRBV4-3, the J gene TRBJ2-2, with D possibly matching TRBD1 (5 bases). The germline CDR1 and CDR2 sequences are LGHNA and YSLEER. Between the trimmed V and J ends, which lost 0 bases and 6 bases, there was a span of 11 bases. The CDR3 loop spans 15 amino acids. The CDR3 DNA is TGCGCCAGCAGCCAAGATTCGGCAGGGCCCGGGGAGCTGTTTTTT. This translates into CASSQDSAGPGELFF.

This chain joins TRBV6-6 and TRBJ2-7, with 8 bases fitting TRBD1. V shed 6 bases and J 6 bases; nucleotides not matched to a gene: 13. Germline V gives CDR1 MNHNY, CDR2 SVGAGI (reference sequence). The CDR3 is 15 amino acids. This CDR3 reads CASSPGGSLIVEQYF. The CDR3 nucleotides are TGTGCCAGCAGCCCAGGGGGCTCCCTGATAGTCGAGCAGTACTTC.

This sequence joins TRBV4-2 and TRBJ2-7, with TRBD2 matching over 9 bases. The CDR3 is made up of 16 amino acids. Per germline, CDR1 LGHNA and CDR2 YNFKEQ. After removal of 3 bases from V and 2 bases from J, the junction contained 8 bases not matched to a gene. Here the CDR3 reads CASSHAAGGGAYEQYF. The CDR3 nucleotides are TGTGCCAGCAGCCATGCCGCGGGCGGGGGGGCCTACGAGCAGTACTTC.